This T cell receptor beta chain was recovered during a study of molecular identifiers for immune sequencing clone quantification. In its sample, this clonotype was seen many times. Its antigen is currently unknown. MiXCR was run by TCRdb on the PCR reads, yielding one entry per CDR3 protein. Counted here are 300,000 to 400,000 distinct CDR3 sequences, roughly 24% occurring once; the ten biggest clones make up around 0.7%. Trimming shortened V by 5 bases and J by 3 bases, and 19 bases separated the two germline ends. The CDR3 consists of 16 residues. Study outcomes and limitations: Clonotypes surpassing 20 RNA copies contained over 99% of effector molecules, versus under 1% in naive cells.

The sequencing sample was made of naive CD8+ T cells from blood, with Jurkat cell RNA spiked in. Subset of the sample: FACS-sorted CD8+CD4-CCR7+CD45RA+ naive T cells. The source of this sequence is a human donor in good health. Some libraries in this study had Jurkat cell RNA spiked in. This sequence joins TRBV12-3 or TRBV12-4 and TRBJ2-5; TRBD1 or TRBD2 may be the D gene (5 bases each). The CDR3: CASSASGTRAKETQYF. For the CDR3, the DNA is TGTGCCAGCAGTGCATCCGGGACGCGGGCCAAAGAGACCCAGTACTTC.